Shown below are 18 T cell receptor beta chains from a single sample sequenced in a study of blood T cell repertoires in COVID-19. Data came from immunoSEQ multiplex PCR; TCRdb stores just in-frame clones and leaves some out. In the table there are about 170,000 clones, 82% of which are singletons. The source material was peripheral blood. Receptors were obtained from a woman in her thirties or forties with COVID-19, enrolled during active disease.

This chain uses TRBV11-3 with TRBJ1-1; no firm D call. The germline gives CDR1 SGHNT, CDR2 YENEEA. The CDR3 spans 13 residues. Between the trimmed V and J ends, which lost 1 base and 5 bases, there was a span of 8 bases. In DNA form, the CDR3 reads TGTGCCAGCAGCTTAGGTCCGGGGACTGAAGCTTTCTTT. This codes for CASSLGPGTEAFF.

The J gene is TRBJ2-5, the V gene TRBV27; TRBD2 might be the D (6 bases). Trimming removed 6 bases at V and 2 bases at J, with 16 bases between. This CDR3 has 15 amino acids. Germline assignment: CDR1 MNHEY and CDR2 SMNVEV (reference sequence). The CDR3 DNA follows: TGTGCCAGCAGAATCGCCCCCGGACTACAAGAGACCCAGTACTTC. Encoded protein: CASRIAPGLQETQYF.

This chain links TRBV20-1 with TRBJ2-7, with TRBD2 as a possible D gene (5 bases). Trimming cost V 2 bases and J 6 bases, with 8 bases left between them. CDR3 length: 11 residues. The V gene's germline CDR1 is DFQATT and CDR2 SNEGSKA (reference sequence). The CDR3 sequence is CSARSGFEQYF. CDR3 sequence (DNA): TGCAGTGCTAGATCGGGGTTCGAGCAGTACTTC.

The J gene is TRBJ2-3, the V gene TRBV27; D possibly corresponds to TRBD1 (5 bases). Germline loops: CDR1 MNHEY, CDR2 SMNVEV (reference sequence). The CDR3 is made up of 15 amino acids. V lost 3 bases, J lost 3 bases, and 13 bases lay in between. In DNA, the CDR3 is TGTGCCAGCAGTTTGGGCAGGGCTTCAACAGATACGCAGTATTTT. This encodes CASSLGRASTDTQYF.

The chain carries TRBV4-1 and TRBJ1-1, with D perhaps TRBD1 (5 bases). CDR3 length: 12 residues. Germline loops: CDR1 MGHRA, CDR2 YSYEKL. V lost 8 bases and J 11 bases, leaving 18 bases between the germline ends. The CDR3 sequence is CASGGDAREAFF. DNA for the CDR3: TGCGCCAGCGGGGGGGACGCGAGGGAGGCTTTCTTT.

This chain connects TRBV5-1 to TRBJ2-1, with 7 bases identical to TRBD2. With 0 bases clipped from V and 7 bases from J, the junction kept 7 bases outside the gene matches. The CDR3 consists of 15 residues. CDR1 SGHRS and CDR2 YFSETQ come from the germline V gene. This CDR3 reads CASSLDLAVTNEQFF. DNA of the CDR3: TGCGCCAGCAGCTTGGATCTAGCGGTAACTAATGAGCAGTTCTTC.

The chain is built from TRBV20-1 and TRBJ1-2; D unclear. Germline V lookup: CDR1 DFQATT, CDR2 SNEGSKA (reference sequence). The length of the CDR3 is 11 residues. The germline V and J ends were trimmed by 3 bases and 5 bases, with 7 bases remaining between them. CDR3 residues: CSASGSYGYTF. CDR3 bases: TGCAGTGCTAGTGGTAGTTATGGCTACACCTTC.

This chain links TRBV27 with TRBJ1-2; 7 positions match TRBD1. V lost 5 bases and J lost 5; bases outside the gene matches: 11. In germline, CDR1 is MNHEY, CDR2 SMNVEV (reference sequence). This CDR3 is 15 amino acids long. The CDR3 spells CASSGTGQYLYGYTF. In DNA form, the CDR3 reads TGTGCCAGCAGTGGTACGGGACAGTATCTTTATGGCTACACCTTC.

The chain carries TRBV2 and TRBJ1-2; no reliable D call. Deletions cut 0 bases from V and 5 bases from J, with 7 bases between. This CDR3 contains 13 residues. Germline V lookup: CDR1 SNHLY, CDR2 FYNNEI. CDR3: CASSEAGQYGYTF. DNA of the CDR3: TGTGCCAGCAGTGAAGCTGGCCAATATGGCTACACCTTC. Using reference TRBV2 and TRBJ1-2 for the parts outside the CDR3, the full variable domain is EPEVTQTPSHQVTQMGQEVILRCVPISNHLYFYWYRQILGQKVEFLVSFYNNEISEKSEIFDDQFSVERPDGSNFTLKIRSTKLEDSAMYFCASSEAGQYGYTFGSGTRLTVV.

CDR3 residues: CASAPGHPYGYTF. Written as DNA, the CDR3 is TGCGCCAGCGCTCCGGGACATCCCTATGGCTACACCTTC. The rearrangement uses TRBV23-1 and TRBJ1-2; possibly TRBD1 for D (6 bases). TRBV23-1 qualifies as an ORF whose function is uncertain. This CDR3 is 13 amino acids long. With 8 bases removed from V and 4 bases from J, the gap between germline ends came to 14 bases.

This rearrangement joins TRBV7-3 to TRBJ1-5; D is undetermined. The V and J ends lost 5 bases and 9 bases respectively, with 14 bases between them. This CDR3 has 13 residues. In germline, CDR1 is SGHTA, CDR2 FQGTGA. CDR3 amino acids: CASSTQGRGPQHF. CDR3 sequence (DNA): TGTGCCAGCAGCACCCAAGGGCGGGGGCCCCAGCATTTT.

V gene TRBV7-9 combines with J gene TRBJ1-4; no clear D. Germline V gene data show CDR1 as SEHNR and CDR2 as FQNEAQ (reference sequence). V lost 8 bases and J 0 bases, leaving 4 bases between the germline ends. This CDR3 is 12 amino acids long. The CDR3 protein is CASETTNEKLFF. The CDR3 coding sequence is TGTGCCAGCGAGACAACTAATGAAAAACTGTTTTTT. Looking up the rest from reference TRBV7-9 and TRBJ1-4 gives the full variable domain: DTGVSQNPRHKITKRGQNVTFRCDPISEHNRLYWYRQTLGQGPEFLTYFQNEAQLEKSRLLSDRFSAERPKGSFSTLEIQRTEQGDSAMYLCASETTNEKLFFGSGTQLSVL.

The CDR3 is CASSLWDSRENEQFF. CDR3 coding DNA: TGTGCCAGCAGCTTGTGGGACAGCCGCGAGAATGAGCAGTTCTTC. The chain is built from TRBV11-2 and TRBJ2-1; TRBD1 matches 7 bases. Germline loops: CDR1 SGHAT, CDR2 FQNNGV. V trimming: 3 bases; J trimming: 7 bases; junction bases outside the gene matches: 9. The CDR3 has 15 residues.

This chain uses TRBV7-2 with TRBJ2-7; TRBD2 might be the D (6 bases). CDR1 SGHTA and CDR2 FQGNSA come from the germline V gene. The CDR3 is 14 amino acids. The ends were cut back, 5 bases at V and 1 base at J, with 12 bases in the middle. In DNA, the CDR3 is TGTGCCAGCAGCCCCGGGACTCTATCCTACGAGCAGTACTTC. It codes for CASSPGTLSYEQYF. Drawing the rest from reference TRBV7-2 and TRBJ2-7, the complete variable domain is GAGVSQSPSNKVTEKGKDVELRCDPISGHTALYWYRQSLGQGLEFLIYFQGNSAPDKSGLPSDRFSAERTGGSVSTLTIQRTQQEDSAVYLCASSPGTLSYEQYFGPGTRLTVT.

This chain joins TRBV12-5 and TRBJ2-2; a weak D match, TRBD1 (5 bases). Per the germline V gene, CDR1 is LGHNT and CDR2 is FRNRAP. The ends were cut back, 2 bases at V and 3 bases at J, with 10 bases in the middle. This CDR3 is 15 amino acids long. CDR3 DNA sequence: TGTGCTAGTGGTTTGTGGCAGGGCGACACCGGGGAGCTGTTTTTT. This sequence encodes CASGLWQGDTGELFF. The whole variable domain, remainder taken from reference TRBV12-5 and TRBJ2-2, is DARVTQTPRHKVTEMGQEVTMRCQPILGHNTVFWYRQTMMQGLELLAYFRNRAPLDDSGMPKDRFSAEMPDATLATLKIQPSEPRDSAVYFCASGLWQGDTGELFFGEGSRLTVL.

This clone appeared once. This sequence joins TRBV19 and TRBJ2-1; D possibly corresponds to TRBD1 (6 bases). CDR1 and CDR2 (germline): LNHDA, SQIVND (reference sequence). The V end lost 3 bases, the J end lost 4 bases, and 19 bases lay between the germline ends. This CDR3 comprises 17 residues. CDR3 sequence (DNA): TGTGCCAGTAGTATCCCGTGGGACACCGCACCTTACAATGAGCAGTTCTTC. It translates to CASSIPWDTAPYNEQFF. The full variable domain, its missing parts supplied by reference TRBV19 and TRBJ2-1, is DGGITQSPKYLFRKEGQNVTLSCEQNLNHDAMYWYRQDPGQGLRLIYYSQIVNDFQKGDIAEGYSVSREKKESFPLTVTSAQKNPTAFYLCASSIPWDTAPYNEQFFGPGTRLTVL.

V gene TRBV29-1 combines with J gene TRBJ2-5; D gene unclear. CDR1 SQVTM and CDR2 ANQGSEA come from the germline V gene. CDR3 length: 12 residues. With 4 bases removed from V and 1 base from J, the gap between germline ends came to 7 bases. CDR3 in amino acids: CSVGESQETQYF. CDR3 nucleotide sequence: TGCAGCGTTGGCGAATCCCAAGAGACCCAGTACTTC.

The rearrangement uses TRBV5-1 and TRBJ2-1, with D uncertain. V lost 4 bases and J 7 bases, leaving 9 bases between the germline ends. From germline, CDR1 is SGHRS and CDR2 YFSETQ. The CDR3 is made up of 12 amino acids. CDR3 sequence reads: CASSPTRNEQFF. Written as DNA, the CDR3 is TGCGCCAGCAGCCCAACGAGAAATGAGCAGTTCTTC.